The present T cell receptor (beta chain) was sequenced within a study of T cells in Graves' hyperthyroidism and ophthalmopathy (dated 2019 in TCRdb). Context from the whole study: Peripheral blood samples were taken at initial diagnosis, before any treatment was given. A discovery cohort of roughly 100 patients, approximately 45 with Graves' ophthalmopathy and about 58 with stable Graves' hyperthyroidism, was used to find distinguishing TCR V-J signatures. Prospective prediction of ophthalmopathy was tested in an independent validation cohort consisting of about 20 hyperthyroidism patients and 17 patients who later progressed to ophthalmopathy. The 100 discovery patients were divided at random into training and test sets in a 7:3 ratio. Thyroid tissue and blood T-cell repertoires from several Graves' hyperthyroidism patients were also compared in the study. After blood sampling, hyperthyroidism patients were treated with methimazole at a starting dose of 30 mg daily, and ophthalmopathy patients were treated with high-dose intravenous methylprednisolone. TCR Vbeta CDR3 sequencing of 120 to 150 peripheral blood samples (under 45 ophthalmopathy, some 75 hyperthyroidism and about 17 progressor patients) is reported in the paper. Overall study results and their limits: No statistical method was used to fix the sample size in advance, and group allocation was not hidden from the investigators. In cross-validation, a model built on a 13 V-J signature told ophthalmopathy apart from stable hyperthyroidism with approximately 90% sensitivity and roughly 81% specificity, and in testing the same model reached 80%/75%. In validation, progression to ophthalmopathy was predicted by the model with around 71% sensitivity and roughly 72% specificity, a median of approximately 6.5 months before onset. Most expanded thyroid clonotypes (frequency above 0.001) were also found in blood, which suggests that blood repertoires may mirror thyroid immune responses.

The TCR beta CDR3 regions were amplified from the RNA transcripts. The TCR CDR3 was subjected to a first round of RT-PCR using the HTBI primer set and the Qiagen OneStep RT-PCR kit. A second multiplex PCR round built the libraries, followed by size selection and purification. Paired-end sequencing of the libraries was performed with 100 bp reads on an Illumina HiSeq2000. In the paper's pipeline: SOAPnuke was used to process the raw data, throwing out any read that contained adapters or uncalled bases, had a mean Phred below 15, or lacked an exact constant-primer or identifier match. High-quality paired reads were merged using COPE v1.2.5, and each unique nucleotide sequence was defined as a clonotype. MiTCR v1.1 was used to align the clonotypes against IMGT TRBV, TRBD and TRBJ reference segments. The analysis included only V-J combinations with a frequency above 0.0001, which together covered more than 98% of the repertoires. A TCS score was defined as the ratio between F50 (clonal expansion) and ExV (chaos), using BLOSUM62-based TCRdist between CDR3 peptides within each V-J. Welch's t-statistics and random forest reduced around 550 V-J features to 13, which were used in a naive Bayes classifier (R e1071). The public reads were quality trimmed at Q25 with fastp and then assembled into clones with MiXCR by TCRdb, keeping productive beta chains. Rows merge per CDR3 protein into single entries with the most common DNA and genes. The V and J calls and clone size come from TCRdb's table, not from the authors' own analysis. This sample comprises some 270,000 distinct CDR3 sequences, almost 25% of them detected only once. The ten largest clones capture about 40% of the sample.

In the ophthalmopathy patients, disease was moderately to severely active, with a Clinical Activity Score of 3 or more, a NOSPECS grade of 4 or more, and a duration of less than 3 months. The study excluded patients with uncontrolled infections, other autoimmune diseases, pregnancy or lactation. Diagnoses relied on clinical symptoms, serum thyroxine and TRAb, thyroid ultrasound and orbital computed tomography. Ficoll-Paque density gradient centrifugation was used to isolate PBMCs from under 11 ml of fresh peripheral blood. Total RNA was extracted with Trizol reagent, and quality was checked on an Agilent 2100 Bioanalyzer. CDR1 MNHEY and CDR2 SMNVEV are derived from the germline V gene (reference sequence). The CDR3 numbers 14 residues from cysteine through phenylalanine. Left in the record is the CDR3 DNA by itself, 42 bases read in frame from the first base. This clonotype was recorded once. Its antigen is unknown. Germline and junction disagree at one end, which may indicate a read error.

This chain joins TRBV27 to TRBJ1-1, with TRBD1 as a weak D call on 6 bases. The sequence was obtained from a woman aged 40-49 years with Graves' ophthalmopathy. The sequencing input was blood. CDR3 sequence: CANSLRGKLTEAFF. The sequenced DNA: TGTGCCAACAGTTTGAGGGGGAAGCTCACTGAAGCTTTCTTT.